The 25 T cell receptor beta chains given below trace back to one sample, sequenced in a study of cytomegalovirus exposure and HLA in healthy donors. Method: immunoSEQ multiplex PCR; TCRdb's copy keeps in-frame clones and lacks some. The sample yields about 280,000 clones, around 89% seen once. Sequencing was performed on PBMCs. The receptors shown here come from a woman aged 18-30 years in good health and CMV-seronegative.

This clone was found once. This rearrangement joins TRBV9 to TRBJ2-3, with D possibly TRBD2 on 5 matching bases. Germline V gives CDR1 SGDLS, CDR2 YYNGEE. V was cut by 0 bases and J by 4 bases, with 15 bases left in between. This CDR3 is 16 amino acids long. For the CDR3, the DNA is TGTGCCAGCAGCGTAGGCCCTGGGCTAGCAGCAGATACGCAGTATTTT. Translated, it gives CASSVGPGLAADTQYF. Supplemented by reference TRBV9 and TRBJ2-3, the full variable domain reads DSGVTQTPKHLITATGQRVTLRCSPRSGDLSVYWYQQSLDQGLQFLIQYYNGEERAKGNILERFSAQQFPDLHSELNLSSLELGDSALYFCASSVGPGLAADTQYFGPGTRLTVL.

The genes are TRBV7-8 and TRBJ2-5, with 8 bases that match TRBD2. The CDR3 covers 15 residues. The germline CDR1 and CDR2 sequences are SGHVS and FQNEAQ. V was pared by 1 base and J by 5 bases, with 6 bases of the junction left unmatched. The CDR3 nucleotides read TGTGCCAGCAGCTTAGGTCGGGGGGGCTCGGAGACCCAGTACTTC. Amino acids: CASSLGRGGSETQYF. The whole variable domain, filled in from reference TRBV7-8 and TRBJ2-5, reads GAGVSQSPRYKVAKRGQDVALRCDPISGHVSLFWYQQALGQGPEFLTYFQNEAQLDKSGLPSDRFFAERPEGSVSTLKIQRTQQEDSAVYLCASSLGRGGSETQYFGPGTRLLVL.

CDR3 bases: TGTGCCAGCAGTAAAGCTAGCCCCGGCGGGACGCAGTATTTT. Protein sequence: CASSKASPGGTQYF. This chain joins TRBV28 and TRBJ2-3; the D gene is possibly TRBD2 (5 bases). The CDR3 has 14 amino acids. The V gene lost 5 bases and the J gene lost 9 bases, with 18 bases spanning the gap. Germline V lookup: CDR1 MDHEN, CDR2 SYDVKM.

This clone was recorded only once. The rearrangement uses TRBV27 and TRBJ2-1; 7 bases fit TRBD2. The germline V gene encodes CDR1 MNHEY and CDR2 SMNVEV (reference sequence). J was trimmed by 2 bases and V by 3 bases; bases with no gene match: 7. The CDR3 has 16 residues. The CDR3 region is CASSFGGGRTYNEQFF. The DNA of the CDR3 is TGTGCCAGCAGTTTTGGGGGAGGGCGCACCTACAATGAGCAGTTCTTC.

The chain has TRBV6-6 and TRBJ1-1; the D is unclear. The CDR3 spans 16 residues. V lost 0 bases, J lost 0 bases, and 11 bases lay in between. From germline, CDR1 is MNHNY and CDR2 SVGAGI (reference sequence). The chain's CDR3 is CASSYSSGQVNTEAFF. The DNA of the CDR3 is TGTGCCAGCAGTTACTCGTCTGGCCAGGTGAACACTGAAGCTTTCTTT.

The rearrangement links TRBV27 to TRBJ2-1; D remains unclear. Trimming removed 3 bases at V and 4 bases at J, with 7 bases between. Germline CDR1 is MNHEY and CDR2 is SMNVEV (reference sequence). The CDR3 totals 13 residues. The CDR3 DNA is TGTGCCAGCAGTTTTTCCGGTTACAATGAGCAGTTCTTC. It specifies CASSFSGYNEQFF.

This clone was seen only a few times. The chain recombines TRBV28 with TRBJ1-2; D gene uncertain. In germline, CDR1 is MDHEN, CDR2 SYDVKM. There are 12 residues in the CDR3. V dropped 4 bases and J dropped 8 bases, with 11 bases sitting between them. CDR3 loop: CASSSTSGGYTF. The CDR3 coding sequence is TGTGCCAGCAGTTCCACCTCCGGGGGCTACACCTTC.

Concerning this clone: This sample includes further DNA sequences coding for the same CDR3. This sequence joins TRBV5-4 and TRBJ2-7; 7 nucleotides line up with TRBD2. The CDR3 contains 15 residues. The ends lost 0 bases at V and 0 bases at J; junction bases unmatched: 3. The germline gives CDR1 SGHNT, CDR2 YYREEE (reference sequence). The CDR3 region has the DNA TGTGCCAGCAGCTTGGTTGGCGGGAGCTCCTACGAGCAGTACTTC. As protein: CASSLVGGSSYEQYF.

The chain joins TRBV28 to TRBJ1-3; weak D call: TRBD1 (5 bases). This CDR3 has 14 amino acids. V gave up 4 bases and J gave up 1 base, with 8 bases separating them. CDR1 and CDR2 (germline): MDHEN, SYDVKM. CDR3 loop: CASSSTESGNTIYF. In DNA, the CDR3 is TGTGCCAGCAGTTCGACAGAGTCTGGAAACACCATATATTTT.

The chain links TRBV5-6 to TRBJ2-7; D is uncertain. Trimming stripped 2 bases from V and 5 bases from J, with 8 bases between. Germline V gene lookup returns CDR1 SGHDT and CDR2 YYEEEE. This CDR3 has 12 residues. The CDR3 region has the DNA TGTGCCAGCAGCTTTGATGAGGACGAGCAGTACTTC. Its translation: CASSFDEDEQYF.

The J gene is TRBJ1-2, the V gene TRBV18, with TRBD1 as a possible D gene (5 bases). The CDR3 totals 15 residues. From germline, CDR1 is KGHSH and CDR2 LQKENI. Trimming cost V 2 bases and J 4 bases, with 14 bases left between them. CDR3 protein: CASSPEQASGYGYTF. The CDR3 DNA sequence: TGTGCCAGCTCACCAGAACAGGCGTCGGGCTATGGCTACACCTTC.

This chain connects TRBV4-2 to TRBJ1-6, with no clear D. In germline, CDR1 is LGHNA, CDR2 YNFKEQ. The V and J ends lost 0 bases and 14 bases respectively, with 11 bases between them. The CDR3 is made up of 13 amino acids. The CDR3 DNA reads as TGTGCCAGCAGCCAAGATCTAAAGGGAGCCCTCCACTTT. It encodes CASSQDLKGALHF.

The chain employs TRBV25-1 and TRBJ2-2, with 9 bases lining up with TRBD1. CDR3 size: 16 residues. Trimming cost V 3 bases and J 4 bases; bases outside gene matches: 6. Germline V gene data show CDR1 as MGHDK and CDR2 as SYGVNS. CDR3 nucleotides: TGTGCCAGCAGTGAGTTAGGACAGGGGATCACCGGGGAGCTGTTTTTT. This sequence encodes CASSELGQGITGELFF. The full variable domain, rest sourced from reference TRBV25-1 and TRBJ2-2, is EADIYQTPRYLVIGTGKKITLECSQTMGHDKMYWYQQDPGMELHLIHYSYGVNSTEKGDLSSESTVSRIRTEHFPLTLESARPSHTSQYLCASSELGQGITGELFFGEGSRLTVL.

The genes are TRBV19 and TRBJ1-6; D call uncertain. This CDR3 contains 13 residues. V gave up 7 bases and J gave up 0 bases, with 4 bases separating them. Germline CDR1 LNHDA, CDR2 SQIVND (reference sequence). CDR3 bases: TGTGCCAGTAAAGCCTCCTATAATTCACCCCTCCACTTT. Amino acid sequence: CASKASYNSPLHF.

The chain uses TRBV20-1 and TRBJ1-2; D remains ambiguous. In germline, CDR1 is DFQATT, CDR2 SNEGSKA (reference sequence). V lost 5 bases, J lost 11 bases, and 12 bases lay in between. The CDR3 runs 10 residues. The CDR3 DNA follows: TGCAGTGCTGGTTTACCTAGTTACACCTTC. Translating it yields CSAGLPSYTF.

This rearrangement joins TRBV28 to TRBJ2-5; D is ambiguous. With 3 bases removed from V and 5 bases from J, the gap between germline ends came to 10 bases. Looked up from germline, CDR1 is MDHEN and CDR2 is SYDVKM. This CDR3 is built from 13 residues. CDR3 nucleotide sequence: TGTGCCAGCAGTTTCGTGCTGAGGGAGACCCAGTACTTC. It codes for CASSFVLRETQYF.

CDR3 residues: CATSSGSGEQYF. DNA for the CDR3: TGTGCCACCAGCAGTGGTTCGGGCGAGCAGTACTTC. The chain carries TRBV15 and TRBJ2-7; D is unclear. V was clipped by 3 bases and J by 6 bases, with 9 bases between them. The CDR3 spans 12 residues. Germline-derived CDR1 and CDR2 are LNHNV and YYDKDF (reference sequence).

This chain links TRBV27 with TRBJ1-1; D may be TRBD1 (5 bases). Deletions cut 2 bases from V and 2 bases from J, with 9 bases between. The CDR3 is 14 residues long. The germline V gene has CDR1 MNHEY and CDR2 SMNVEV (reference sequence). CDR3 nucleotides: TGTGCCAGCAGTTTAGTGGGGGGAAACACTGAAGCTTTCTTT. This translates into CASSLVGGNTEAFF.

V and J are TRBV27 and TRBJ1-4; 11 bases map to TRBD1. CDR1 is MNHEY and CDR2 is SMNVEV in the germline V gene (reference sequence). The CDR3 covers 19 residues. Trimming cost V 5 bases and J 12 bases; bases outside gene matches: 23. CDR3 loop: CASSRKGQGVAQIGSELFF. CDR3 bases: TGTGCCAGCAGTCGCAAGGGACAGGGGGTCGCCCAGATCGGCTCCGAACTGTTTTTT.

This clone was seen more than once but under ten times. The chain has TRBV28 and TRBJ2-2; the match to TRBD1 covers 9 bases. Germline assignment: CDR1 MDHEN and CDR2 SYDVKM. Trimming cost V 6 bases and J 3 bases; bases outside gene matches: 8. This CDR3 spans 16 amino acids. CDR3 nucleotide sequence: TGTGCCAGCAGCCCAAGGGGACAGGGAGACACCGGGGAGCTGTTTTTT. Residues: CASSPRGQGDTGELFF.

The CDR3 nucleotides are TGTGCCAGCAGTTTAATTGAAGGGGCGACGGTCCAAGAGACCCAGTACTTC. This sequence encodes CASSLIEGATVQETQYF. The chain employs TRBV28 and TRBJ2-5; maybe TRBD1 (5 bases). Per germline, CDR1 MDHEN and CDR2 SYDVKM. Trimming removed 2 bases at V and 1 base at J, with 17 bases between. This CDR3 comprises 17 residues.

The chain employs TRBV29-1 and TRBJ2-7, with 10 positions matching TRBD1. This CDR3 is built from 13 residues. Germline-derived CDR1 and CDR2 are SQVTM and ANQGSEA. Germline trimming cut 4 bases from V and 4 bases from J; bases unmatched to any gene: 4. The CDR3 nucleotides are TGCAGCGTTGGACAGGGGGCCAGATACGAGCAGTACTTC. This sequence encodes CSVGQGARYEQYF.

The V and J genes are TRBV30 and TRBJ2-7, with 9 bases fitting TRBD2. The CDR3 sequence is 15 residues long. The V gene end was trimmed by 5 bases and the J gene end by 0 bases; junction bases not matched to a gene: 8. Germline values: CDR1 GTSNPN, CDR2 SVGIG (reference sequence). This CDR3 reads CAWSASGATSYEQYF. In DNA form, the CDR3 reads TGTGCCTGGTCCGCTAGCGGGGCAACCTCCTACGAGCAGTACTTC. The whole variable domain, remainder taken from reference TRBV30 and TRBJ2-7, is SQTIHQWPATLVQPVGSPLSLECTVEGTSNPNLYWYRQAAGRGLQLLFYSVGIGQISSEVPQNLSASRPQDRQFILSSKKLLLSDSGFYLCAWSASGATSYEQYFGPGTRLTVT.

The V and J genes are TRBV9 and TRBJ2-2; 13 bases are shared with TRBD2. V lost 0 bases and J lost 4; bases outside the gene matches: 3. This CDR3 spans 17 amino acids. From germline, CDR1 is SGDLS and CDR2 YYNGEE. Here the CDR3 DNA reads TGTGCCAGCAGCGTAGGCACTAGCGGGAGGGGCACCGGGGAGCTGTTTTTT. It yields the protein CASSVGTSGRGTGELFF.

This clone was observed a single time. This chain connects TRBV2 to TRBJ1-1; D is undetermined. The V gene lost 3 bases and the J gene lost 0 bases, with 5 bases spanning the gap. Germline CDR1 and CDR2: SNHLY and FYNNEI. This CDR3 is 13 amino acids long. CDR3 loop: CASSEELNTEAFF. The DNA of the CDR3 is TGTGCCAGCAGTGAGGAGCTGAACACTGAAGCTTTCTTT.